This note documents a single TCR beta chain sequence. This entry belongs to a study of blood T cell repertoires in COVID-19. The overall study: The United States, Italy and Spain supplied acute and convalescent COVID-19 samples.

In the original workflow: Estimation of nucleated cell counts was performed using reference gene primer amplification. Assay used: immunoSEQ multiplex PCR; TCRdb lists only in-frame clones, some missing. V, J and clone size are taken as reported in that table, and D and trimming were inferred from the DNA itself. The sample lists roughly 34,000 clones, approximately 90% occurring once. The source material was peripheral blood. This sequence was found in a human donor with active COVID-19. The donor label of this sample is uncertain.

The CDR3 sequence is CASPSGTASSGNTIYF. The CDR3 region has the DNA TGTGCCAGCCCTTCCGGGACAGCAAGTTCTGGAAACACCATATATTTT. The genes are TRBV19 and TRBJ1-3, with 7 bases lining up with TRBD1. The CDR3 spans 16 residues. In germline, CDR1 is LNHDA, CDR2 SQIVND (reference sequence). The trim removed 9 bases at V and 1 base at J, leaving 12 bases unmatched.